These 7 T cell receptor beta chains were all obtained from the same sample, sequenced in a study of shared T cell receptors in the human thymus. Using immunoSEQ multiplex PCR, the repertoire was profiled, and TCRdb retains in-frame clones only, with some absent. The sample lists some 700,000 clones, 85% to 90% occurring once. This same sample was also part of a study on human thymus T cells.

The sample taken for sequencing was thymocytes. All receptors derive from a boy in the first two years of life with a congenital heart defect.

The rearrangement uses TRBV5-5 and TRBJ2-5, with a tentative D call TRBD1 (6 bases). Germline CDR1 reads SGHKS; CDR2 reads YYEKEE (reference sequence). This CDR3 is built from 15 residues. The V and J ends lost 1 base and 5 bases respectively, with 15 bases between them. The chain's CDR3 is CASSLWQGYGETQYF. For the CDR3, the DNA is TGTGCCAGCAGCTTGTGGCAGGGGTATGGGGAGACCCAGTACTTC.

V usage is TRBV12-5 and J usage is TRBJ2-3, with 7 positions matching TRBD1. Looked up from germline, CDR1 is LGHNT and CDR2 is FRNRAP. The junction had 9 bases not matched to a gene; V was cut back by 0 bases and J by 3 bases. The CDR3 spans 17 residues. The CDR3 loop is CASGLVHRGLRTDTQYF. The CDR3 DNA reads TGTGCTAGTGGTTTGGTACACAGGGGTCTAAGGACAGATACGCAGTATTTT.

The chain links TRBV28 to TRBJ2-7; 8 bases align to TRBD2. V shed 2 bases and J 4 bases; nucleotides not matched to a gene: 4. CDR3 size: 14 residues. The germline V gene has CDR1 MDHEN and CDR2 SYDVKM. CDR3 protein: CASSLLAGKYEQYF. The CDR3 DNA sequence: TGTGCCAGCAGTTTACTAGCGGGCAAGTACGAGCAGTACTTC. Full variable domain (outside the CDR3, taken from reference TRBV28 and TRBJ2-7): DVKVTQSSRYLVKRTGEKVFLECVQDMDHENMFWYRQDPGLGLRLIYFSYDVKMKEKGDIPEGYSVSREKKERFSLILESASTNQTSMYLCASSLLAGKYEQYFGPGTRLTVT.

The chain joins TRBV6-6 to TRBJ2-7, with 10 bases matching TRBD2. The trim removed 7 bases at V and 0 bases at J, leaving 3 bases unmatched. The germline CDR1 and CDR2 sequences are MNHNY and SVGAGI (reference sequence). CDR3 length: 14 amino acids. The CDR3 reads CASIASGSSYEQYF. DNA of the CDR3: TGTGCCAGCATCGCTAGCGGGAGCTCCTACGAGCAGTACTTC.

V usage is TRBV19 and J usage is TRBJ1-1; D uncertain. CDR1 and CDR2 (germline): LNHDA, SQIVND (reference sequence). The CDR3 covers 14 residues. The V end was cut by 0 bases, the J end by 3 bases, with 8 bases between. The CDR3 sequence: CASSIDLADTEAFF. The CDR3 DNA reads TGTGCCAGTAGTATAGATCTAGCGGACACTGAAGCTTTCTTT.

This clone was observed once. The chain combines TRBV30 with TRBJ1-4; D unclear. V lost 1 base and J 6 bases, leaving 18 bases between the germline ends. Germline V lookup: CDR1 GTSNPN, CDR2 SVGIG (reference sequence). This CDR3 is built from 16 residues. Written as DNA, the CDR3 is TGTGCCTGGAGTGGAAAGGGAGTAACGCCGGATGAAAAACTGTTTTTT. Translating it yields CAWSGKGVTPDEKLFF.

The chain employs TRBV12-5 and TRBJ2-7, with D possibly TRBD2 on 5 matching bases. Trimming removed 1 base from V and 5 bases from J, with 15 bases in between. The CDR3 totals 15 residues. Germline V lookup: CDR1 LGHNT, CDR2 FRNRAP. Written as DNA, the CDR3 is TGTGCTAGTGGTTTGGCCCCCGCCCGGGATAACGAGCAGTACTTC. Translation: CASGLAPARDNEQYF.